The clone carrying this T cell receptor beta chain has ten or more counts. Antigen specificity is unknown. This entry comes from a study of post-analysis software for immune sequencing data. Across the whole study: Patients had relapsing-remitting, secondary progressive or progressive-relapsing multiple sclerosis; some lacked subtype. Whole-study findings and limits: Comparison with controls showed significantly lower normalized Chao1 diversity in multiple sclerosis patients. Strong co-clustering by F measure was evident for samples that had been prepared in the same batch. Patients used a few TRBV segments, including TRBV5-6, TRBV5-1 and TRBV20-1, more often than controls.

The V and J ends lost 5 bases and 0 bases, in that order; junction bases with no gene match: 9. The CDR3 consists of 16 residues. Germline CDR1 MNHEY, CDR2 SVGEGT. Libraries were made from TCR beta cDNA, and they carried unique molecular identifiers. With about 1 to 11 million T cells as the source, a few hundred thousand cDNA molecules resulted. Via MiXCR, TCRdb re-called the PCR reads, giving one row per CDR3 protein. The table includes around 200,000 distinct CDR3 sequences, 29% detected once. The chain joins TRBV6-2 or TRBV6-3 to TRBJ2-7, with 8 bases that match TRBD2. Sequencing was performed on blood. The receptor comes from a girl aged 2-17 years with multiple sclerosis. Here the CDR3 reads CASSDPGGRSSYEQYF. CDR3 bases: TGTGCCAGCAGTGACCCGGGCGGGAGGAGCTCCTACGAGCAGTACTTC.